Below, one T cell receptor beta chain is given with its context. What it recognizes is unknown. Trimming left V 6 bases short and J 4 bases short, with 16 bases between. Germline CDR1 reads SEHNR; CDR2 reads FQNEAQ (reference sequence). This CDR3 has 15 amino acids. These data come from a study of blood T cells in healthy people across ages. The study, taken as a whole, reports: Among long-lived donors, naive CD4+ cells were more numerous and diversity higher than in aged donors.

Next came a second PCR, run for about 7 to 12 cycles, which used a sample-barcoded 5' primer along with a J-beta primer mix. Every cDNA molecule carried a tag from a template-switch adaptor bearing 12 random nucleotides. From the 5' RACE reads, TCRdb called clonotypes with MiXCR, one entry per CDR3 protein. The sample lists about 1.6 million distinct CDR3 sequences; around 35% were seen once. The V and J genes are TRBV7-9 and TRBJ1-3; possible D gene TRBD1, 6 bases. Sequences were obtained from blood. This TCR came from a woman aged 25 to 39 in good health. CDR3 residues: CASRALTGEGNTIYF. DNA of the CDR3: TGTGCCAGCAGGGCGCTGACAGGAGAAGGAAACACCATATATTTT. The full variable domain, in which reference TRBV7-9 and TRBJ1-3 provide the parts outside the CDR3, is DTGVSQNPRHKITKRGQNVTFRCDPISEHNRLYWYRQTLGQGPEFLTYFQNEAQLEKSRLLSDRFSAERPKGSFSTLEIQRTEQGDSAMYLCASRALTGEGNTIYFGEGSWLTVV.